The present T cell receptor (beta chain) was sequenced within a study of blood T cell repertoires in COVID-19. The data were produced by immunoSEQ multiplex PCR, yet TCRdb's version contains in-frame clones alone and is incomplete. Seen here are 110,000 to 150,000 clones, around 80% observed once, and the top ten hold under 2%. Trimming shortened V by 2 bases and J by 6 bases, and 6 bases separated the two germline ends. CDR3 length: 12 residues. CDR1 is SGHTS and CDR2 is YDEGEE in the germline V gene. The chain is built from TRBV5-8 and TRBJ1-5; D remains ambiguous. The sequencing input was PBMCs or T cells enriched from blood (not recorded which). This receptor was taken from a woman between 18 and 29 years old who had been exposed to COVID-19. CDR3 protein: CASSLSFQPQHF. CDR3 DNA: TGTGCCAGCAGCTTATCGTTTCAGCCCCAGCATTTT. The variable domain in full, with the rest retrieved from reference TRBV5-8 and TRBJ1-5, is EAGVTQSPTHLIKTRGQQATLRCSPISGHTSVYWYQQALGLGLQFLLWYDEGEERNRGNFPPRFSGRQFPNYSSELNVNALELEDSALYLCASSLSFQPQHFGDGTRLSIL.